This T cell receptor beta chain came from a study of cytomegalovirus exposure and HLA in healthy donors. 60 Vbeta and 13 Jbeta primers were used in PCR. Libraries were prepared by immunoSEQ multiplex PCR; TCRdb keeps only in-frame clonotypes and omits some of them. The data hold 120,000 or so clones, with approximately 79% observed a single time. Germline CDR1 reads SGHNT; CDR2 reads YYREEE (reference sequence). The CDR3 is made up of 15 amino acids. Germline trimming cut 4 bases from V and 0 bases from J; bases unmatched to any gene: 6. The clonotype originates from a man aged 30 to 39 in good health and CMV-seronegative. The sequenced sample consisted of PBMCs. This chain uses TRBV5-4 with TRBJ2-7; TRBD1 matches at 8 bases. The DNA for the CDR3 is TGTGCCAGCAGCATCCGGGACAGGAGCTCCTACGAGCAGTACTTC. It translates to CASSIRDRSSYEQYF.